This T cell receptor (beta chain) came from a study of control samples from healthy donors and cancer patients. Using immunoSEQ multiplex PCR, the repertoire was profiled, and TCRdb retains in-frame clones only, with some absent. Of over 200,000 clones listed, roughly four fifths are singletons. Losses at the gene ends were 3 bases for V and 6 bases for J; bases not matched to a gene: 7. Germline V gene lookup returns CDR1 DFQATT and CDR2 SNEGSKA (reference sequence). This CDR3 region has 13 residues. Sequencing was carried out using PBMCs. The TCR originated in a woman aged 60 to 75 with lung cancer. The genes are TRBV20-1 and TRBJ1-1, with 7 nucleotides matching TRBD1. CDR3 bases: TGCAGTGCTAGTGCAGGGGGTTTATCTGAAGCTTTCTTT. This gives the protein CSASAGGLSEAFF.